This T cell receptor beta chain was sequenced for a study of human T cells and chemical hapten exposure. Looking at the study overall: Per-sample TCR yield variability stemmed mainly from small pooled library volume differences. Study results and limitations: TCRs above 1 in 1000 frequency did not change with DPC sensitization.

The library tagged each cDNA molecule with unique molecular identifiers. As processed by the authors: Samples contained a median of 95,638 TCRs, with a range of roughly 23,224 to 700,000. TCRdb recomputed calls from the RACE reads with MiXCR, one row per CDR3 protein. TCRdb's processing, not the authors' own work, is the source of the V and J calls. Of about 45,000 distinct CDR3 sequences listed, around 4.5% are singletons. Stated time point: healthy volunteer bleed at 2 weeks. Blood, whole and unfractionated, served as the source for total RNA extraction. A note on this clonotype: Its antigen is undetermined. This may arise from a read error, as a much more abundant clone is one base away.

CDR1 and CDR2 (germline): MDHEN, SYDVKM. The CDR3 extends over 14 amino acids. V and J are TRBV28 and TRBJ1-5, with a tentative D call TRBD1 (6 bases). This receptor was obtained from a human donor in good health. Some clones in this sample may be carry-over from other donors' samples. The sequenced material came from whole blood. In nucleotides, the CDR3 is TGTACCAGCAGCGCCGGGGGCGGCAATCAGCCCCAGCATTTT. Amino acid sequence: CTSSAGGGNQPQHF. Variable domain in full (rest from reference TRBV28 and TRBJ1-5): DVKVTQSSRYLVKRTGEKVFLECVQDMDHENMFWYRQDPGLGLRLIYFSYDVKMKEKGDIPEGYSVSREKKERFSLILESASTNQTSMYLCTSSAGGGNQPQHFGDGTRLSIL.